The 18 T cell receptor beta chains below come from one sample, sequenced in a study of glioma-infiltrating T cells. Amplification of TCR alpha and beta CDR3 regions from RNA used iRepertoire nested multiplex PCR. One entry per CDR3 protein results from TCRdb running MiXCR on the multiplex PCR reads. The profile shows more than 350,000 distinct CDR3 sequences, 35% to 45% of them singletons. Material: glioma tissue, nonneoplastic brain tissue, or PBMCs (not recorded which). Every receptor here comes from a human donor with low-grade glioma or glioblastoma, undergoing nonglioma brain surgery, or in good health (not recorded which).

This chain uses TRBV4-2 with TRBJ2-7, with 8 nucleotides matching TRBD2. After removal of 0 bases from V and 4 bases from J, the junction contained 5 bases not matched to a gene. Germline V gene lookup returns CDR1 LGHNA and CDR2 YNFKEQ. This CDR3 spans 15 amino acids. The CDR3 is CASSQEQRELYEQYF. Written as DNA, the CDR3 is TGTGCCAGCAGCCAAGAACAGCGGGAGTTATACGAGCAGTACTTC.

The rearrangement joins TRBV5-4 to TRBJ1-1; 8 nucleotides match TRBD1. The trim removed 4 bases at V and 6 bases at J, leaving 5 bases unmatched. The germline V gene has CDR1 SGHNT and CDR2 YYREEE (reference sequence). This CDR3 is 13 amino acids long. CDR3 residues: CASSRTGFPEAFF. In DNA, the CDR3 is TGTGCCAGCAGCCGGACAGGGTTCCCTGAAGCTTTCTTT.

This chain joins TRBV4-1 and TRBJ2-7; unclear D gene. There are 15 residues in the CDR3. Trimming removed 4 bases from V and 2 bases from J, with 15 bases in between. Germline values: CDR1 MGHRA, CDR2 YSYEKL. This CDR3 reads CASSLNRAQTYEQYF. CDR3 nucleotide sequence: TGCGCCAGCAGCCTCAACCGGGCCCAAACCTACGAGCAGTACTTC.

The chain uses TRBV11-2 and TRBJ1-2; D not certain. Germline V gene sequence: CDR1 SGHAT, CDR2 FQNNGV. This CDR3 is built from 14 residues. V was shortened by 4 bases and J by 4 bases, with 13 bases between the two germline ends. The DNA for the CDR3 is TGTGCCAGCAGCTCTACCGAGGGAGGCTATGGCTACACCTTC. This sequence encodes CASSSTEGGYGYTF.

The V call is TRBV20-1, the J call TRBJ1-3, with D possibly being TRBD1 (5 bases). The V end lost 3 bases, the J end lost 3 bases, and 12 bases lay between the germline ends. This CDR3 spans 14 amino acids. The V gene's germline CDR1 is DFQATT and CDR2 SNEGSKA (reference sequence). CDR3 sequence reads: CSARGGGFGNTIYF. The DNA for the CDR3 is TGCAGTGCTAGGGGGGGGGGGTTTGGAAACACCATATATTTT.

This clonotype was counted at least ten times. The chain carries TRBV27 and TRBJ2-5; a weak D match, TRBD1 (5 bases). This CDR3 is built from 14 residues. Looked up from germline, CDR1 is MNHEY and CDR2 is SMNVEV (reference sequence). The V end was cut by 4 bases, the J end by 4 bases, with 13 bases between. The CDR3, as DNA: TGTGCCAGCAGTTCCTCAGGGTGGGGAGAGACCCAGTACTTC. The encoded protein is CASSSSGWGETQYF.

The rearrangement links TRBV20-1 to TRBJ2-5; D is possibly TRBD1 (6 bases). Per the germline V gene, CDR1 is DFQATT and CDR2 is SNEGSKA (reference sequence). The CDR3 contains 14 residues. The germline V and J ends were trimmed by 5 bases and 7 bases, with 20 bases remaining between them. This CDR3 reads CSAGRQATPGTQYF. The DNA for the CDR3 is TGCAGTGCTGGTAGACAGGCCACCCCAGGGACCCAGTACTTC.

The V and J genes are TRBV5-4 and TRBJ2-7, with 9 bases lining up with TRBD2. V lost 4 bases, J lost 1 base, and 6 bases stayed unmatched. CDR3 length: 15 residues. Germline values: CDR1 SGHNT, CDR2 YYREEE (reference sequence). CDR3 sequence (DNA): TGTGCCAGCAGCCCTTGGGCGGGAGGGTCCTACGAGCAGTACTTC. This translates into CASSPWAGGSYEQYF. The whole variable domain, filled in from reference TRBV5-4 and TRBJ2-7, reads ETGVTQSPTHLIKTRGQQVTLRCSSQSGHNTVSWYQQALGQGPQFIFQYYREEENGRGNFPPRFSGLQFPNYSSELNVNALELDDSALYLCASSPWAGGSYEQYFGPGTRLTVT.

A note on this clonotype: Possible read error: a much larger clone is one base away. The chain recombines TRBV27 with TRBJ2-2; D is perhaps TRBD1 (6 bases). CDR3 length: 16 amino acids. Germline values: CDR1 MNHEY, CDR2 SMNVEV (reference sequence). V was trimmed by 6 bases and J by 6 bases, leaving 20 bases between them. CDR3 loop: CASRLLSRGGSGELFF. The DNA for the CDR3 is TGTGCCAGCAGACTCCTTAGTAGAGGGGGTTCCGGGGAGCTGTTTTTT.

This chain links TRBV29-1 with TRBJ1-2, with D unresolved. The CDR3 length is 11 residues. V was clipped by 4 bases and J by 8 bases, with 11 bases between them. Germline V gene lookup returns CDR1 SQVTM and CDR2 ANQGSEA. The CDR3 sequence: CSVVSEEGYTF. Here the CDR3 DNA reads TGCAGCGTTGTCTCGGAAGAGGGCTACACCTTC.

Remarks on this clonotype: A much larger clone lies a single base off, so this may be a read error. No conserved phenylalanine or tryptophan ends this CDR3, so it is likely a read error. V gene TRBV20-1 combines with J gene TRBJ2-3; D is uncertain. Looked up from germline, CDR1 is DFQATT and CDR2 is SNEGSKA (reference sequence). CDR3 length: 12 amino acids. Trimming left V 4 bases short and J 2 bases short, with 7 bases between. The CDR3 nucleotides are TGCAGTGCTACGCAAGTCACAGATACGCAGTATCTT. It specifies CSATQVTDTQYL.

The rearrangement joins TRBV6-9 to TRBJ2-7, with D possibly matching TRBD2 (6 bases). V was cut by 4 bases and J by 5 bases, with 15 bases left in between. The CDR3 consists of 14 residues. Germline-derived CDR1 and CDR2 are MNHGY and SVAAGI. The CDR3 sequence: CASSLAATYNEQYF. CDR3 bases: TGTGCCAGCAGTTTAGCGGCAACCTACAACGAGCAGTACTTC.

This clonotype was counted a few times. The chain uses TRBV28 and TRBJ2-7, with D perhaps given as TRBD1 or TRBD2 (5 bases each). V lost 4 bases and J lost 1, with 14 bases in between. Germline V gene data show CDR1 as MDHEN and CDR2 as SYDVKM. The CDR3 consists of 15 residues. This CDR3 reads CASSSHGAGSYEQYF. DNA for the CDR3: TGTGCCAGCAGTTCCCACGGGGCAGGGTCCTACGAGCAGTACTTC.

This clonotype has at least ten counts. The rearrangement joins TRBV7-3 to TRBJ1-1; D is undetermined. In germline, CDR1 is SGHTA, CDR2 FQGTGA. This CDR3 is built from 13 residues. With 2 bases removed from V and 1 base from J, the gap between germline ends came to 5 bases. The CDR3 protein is CASSLYENTEAFF. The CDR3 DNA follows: TGTGCCAGCAGCTTATACGAGAACACTGAAGCTTTCTTT.

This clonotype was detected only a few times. The CDR3 nucleotides are TGTGCCAGCAGCTTAGAGACAACCTCCTACAATGAGCAGTTCTTC. Its protein is CASSLETTSYNEQFF. The V gene is TRBV7-9, the J gene TRBJ2-1; D unresolved. The CDR3 has 15 residues. The V and J ends lost 1 base and 0 bases respectively, with 7 bases between them. Germline CDR1 is SEHNR and CDR2 is FQNEAQ (reference sequence).

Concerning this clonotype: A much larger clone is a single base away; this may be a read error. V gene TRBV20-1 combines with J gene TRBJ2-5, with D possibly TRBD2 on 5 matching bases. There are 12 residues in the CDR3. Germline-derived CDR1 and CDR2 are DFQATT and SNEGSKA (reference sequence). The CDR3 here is CSLLADQESQYF. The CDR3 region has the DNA TGCAGCCTGCTAGCAGACCAAGAGAGCCAGTACTTC.

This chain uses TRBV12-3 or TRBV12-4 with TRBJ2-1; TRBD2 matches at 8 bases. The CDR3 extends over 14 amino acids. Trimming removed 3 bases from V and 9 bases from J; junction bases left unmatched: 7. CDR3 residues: CASSFIGTRGEQFF. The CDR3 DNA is TGTGCCAGCAGTTTCATAGGGACTAGGGGTGAGCAGTTCTTC.

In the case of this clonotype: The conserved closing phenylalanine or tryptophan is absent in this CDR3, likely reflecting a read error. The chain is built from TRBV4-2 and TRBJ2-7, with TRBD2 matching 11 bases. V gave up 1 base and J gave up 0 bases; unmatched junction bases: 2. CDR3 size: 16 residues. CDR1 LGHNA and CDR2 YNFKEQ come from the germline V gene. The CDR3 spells CASSQGTSGYSYEQYL. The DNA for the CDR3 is TGTGCCAGCAGCCAAGGGACTAGCGGGTACTCCTACGAGCAGTACCTC.